Shown below are 6 T cell receptor beta chains from a single sample sequenced in a study of blood T cell repertoires in COVID-19. Using immunoSEQ multiplex PCR, the repertoire was profiled, and TCRdb retains in-frame clones only, with some absent. The table shows under 200,000 clones, with about 86% occurring only once. Sequencing used peripheral blood. These receptors were collected from a man in his fifties or sixties with acute or convalescent COVID-19.

V and J are TRBV2 and TRBJ1-2, with unresolved D. Germline lookup yields CDR1 SNHLY and CDR2 FYNNEI. The length of the CDR3 is 18 residues. Trimming stripped 7 bases from V and 2 bases from J, with 26 bases between. CDR3 in amino acids: CASILSGVQASTNYGYTF. The CDR3 nucleotides read TGTGCCAGCATCCTTAGCGGGGTGCAAGCCTCAACAAACTATGGCTACACCTTC.

The CDR3 region has the DNA TGTGCCAGCAGTCGCGATGTCCAGGGAAGGGGTGAGCAGTTCTTC. This translates into CASSRDVQGRGEQFF. The chain has TRBV6-5 and TRBJ2-1, with D perhaps TRBD1 (5 bases). The germline gives CDR1 MNHEY, CDR2 SVGAGI. This CDR3 has 15 residues. The V and J ends lost 5 bases and 9 bases respectively, with 20 bases between them.

J is TRBJ2-7 and V is TRBV7-2; no definite D call. CDR1 and CDR2 from the germline V gene are SGHTA and FQGNSA. The ends were cut back, 0 bases at V and 3 bases at J, with 3 bases in the middle. This CDR3 has 12 residues. The CDR3 region has the DNA TGTGCCAGCAGCTTAGCCCACTACGAGCAGTACTTC. Its translation: CASSLAHYEQYF.

The chain uses TRBV2 and TRBJ1-2, with a weak D call TRBD1 (5 bases). Looked up from germline, CDR1 is SNHLY and CDR2 is FYNNEI. The V gene lost 10 bases and the J gene lost 7 bases, with 19 bases spanning the gap. The CDR3 loop spans 13 amino acids. CDR3 loop: CATGGTVKGGYTF. CDR3 bases: TGTGCCACTGGGGGGACGGTCAAGGGTGGCTACACCTTC. Using reference TRBV2 and TRBJ1-2 for the parts outside the CDR3, the full variable domain is EPEVTQTPSHQVTQMGQEVILRCVPISNHLYFYWYRQILGQKVEFLVSFYNNEISEKSEIFDDQFSVERPDGSNFTLKIRSTKLEDSAMYFCATGGTVKGGYTFGSGTRLTVV.

This clone came up a few times. The gene calls are TRBV7-9 and TRBJ2-1, with 10 bases that match TRBD2. Unmatched junction bases numbered 10, after V lost 5 bases and J lost 0 bases. The germline V gene encodes CDR1 SEHNR and CDR2 FQNEAQ (reference sequence). The CDR3 is 18 amino acids. The CDR3 spells CASSPFSSSGSSYNEQFF. The CDR3 DNA sequence: TGTGCCAGCAGCCCCTTTAGTTCTAGCGGGAGCTCCTACAATGAGCAGTTCTTC.

The J gene is TRBJ2-2, the V gene TRBV28, with a tentative D call TRBD2 (5 bases). The V and J ends lost 7 bases and 3 bases respectively, with 12 bases between them. Looked up from germline, CDR1 is MDHEN and CDR2 is SYDVKM. This CDR3 spans 14 amino acids. This CDR3 reads CASTKGAYTGELFF. The CDR3 bases are TGTGCCAGCACCAAGGGAGCATACACCGGGGAGCTGTTTTTT.